A single sample gave rise to the 31 T cell receptor beta chains below, sequenced in a study of CD8 T cells in ankylosing spondylitis. General study points: Characteristic, it appeared, of ankylosing spondylitis blood was a TCR beta motif of roughly eight highly homologous variants.

These receptors have no known antigen. One entry per CDR3 protein results from TCRdb running MiXCR on the 5' RACE reads. The table includes 470,000 or so distinct CDR3 sequences, 25% to 30% detected once. Sequenced: blood, either unsorted or a sorted T cell fraction (not recorded which). These TCRs come from a male donor with ankylosing spondylitis.

In this sample, this clonotype turned up a few times. The rearrangement uses TRBV9 and TRBJ2-3; tentatively, D is TRBD1 (5 bases). The CDR3 spans 15 residues. The V and J ends lost 0 bases and 3 bases respectively, with 11 bases between them. CDR1 and CDR2 from the germline V gene are SGDLS and YYNGEE. CDR3 coding DNA: TGTGCCAGCAGCGTAGTTGGGGCGGAGACAGATACGCAGTATTTT. It is translated as CASSVVGAETDTQYF.

J is TRBJ1-1 and V is TRBV6-5; D unresolved. Germline CDR1 and CDR2: MNHEY and SVGAGI. CDR3 length equals 13 residues. Trimming removed 2 bases from V and 10 bases from J, with 14 bases in between. The CDR3 sequence: CASSYAPYLGAFF. CDR3 coding DNA: TGTGCCAGCAGTTACGCACCCTACCTCGGAGCTTTCTTT.

This chain uses TRBV20-1 with TRBJ2-3, with D hard to call. This CDR3 is built from 11 residues. V was clipped by 5 bases and J by 6 bases, with 9 bases between them. The germline CDR1 and CDR2 sequences are DFQATT and SNEGSKA (reference sequence). The CDR3 DNA sequence: TGCAGTGCTTTGGGCTGGGATACGCAGTATTTT. This encodes CSALGWDTQYF.

This clonotype was detected only once. This sequence joins TRBV15 and TRBJ2-5; 8 bases line up with TRBD1. V lost 5 bases, J lost 4 bases, and 9 bases stayed unmatched. This CDR3 is built from 15 residues. CDR1 is LNHNV, CDR2 YYDKDF, per germline (reference sequence). The CDR3 here is CATSDRGQVGETQYF. The CDR3 DNA follows: TGTGCCACCAGCGACAGGGGACAAGTGGGAGAGACCCAGTACTTC.

This clonotype appeared a few times. This chain connects TRBV20-1 to TRBJ2-3; the D gene is possibly TRBD1 (6 bases). V dropped 4 bases and J dropped 4 bases, with 12 bases sitting between them. Germline V gene lookup returns CDR1 DFQATT and CDR2 SNEGSKA (reference sequence). The CDR3 extends over 13 amino acids. CDR3 residues: CSATNRVPDTQYF. CDR3 coding DNA: TGCAGTGCTACCAACAGGGTACCAGATACGCAGTATTTT.

This clonotype was detected a few times. The chain links TRBV12-3 or TRBV12-4 to TRBJ2-2; D is uncertain. V dropped 8 bases and J dropped 1 base, with 8 bases sitting between them. This CDR3 region has 13 residues. In DNA, the CDR3 is TGTGCCAGCCAGGCCGGGAACACCGGGGAGCTGTTTTTT. It translates to CASQAGNTGELFF.

This sequence joins TRBV12-5 and TRBJ1-2; TRBD1 matches at 7 bases. V shed 6 bases, J shed 7 bases, and the junction held 8 bases outside the gene matches. Germline V gene data show CDR1 as LGHNT and CDR2 as FRNRAP. The CDR3 is 13 residues long. This chain's CDR3 is CASGGQLGSGYTF. CDR3 coding DNA: TGTGCTAGTGGGGGACAGCTGGGGAGTGGCTACACCTTC.

CDR3 in amino acids: CATTPRETQYF. The CDR3 DNA is TGTGCCACAACGCCCAGGGAGACCCAGTACTTC. The rearrangement links TRBV6-1 to TRBJ2-5; D call uncertain. The V gene lost 10 bases and the J gene lost 5 bases, with 11 bases spanning the gap. CDR3 length: 11 residues. In germline, CDR1 is MNHNS, CDR2 SASEGT.

This clonotype came up a few times. The chain uses TRBV20-1 and TRBJ2-1; the D is unclear. The CDR3 has 15 residues. Per the germline V gene, CDR1 is DFQATT and CDR2 is SNEGSKA (reference sequence). V lost 1 base and J lost 0, with 10 bases in between. The CDR3 here is CSARAGPSSYNEQFF. DNA of the CDR3: TGCAGTGCTAGAGCAGGACCCAGCTCCTACAATGAGCAGTTCTTC.

This clonotype occurred a few times. The DNA of the CDR3 is TGTGCCAGCAGCCAAGAACAGGGGCCCGTGAACACTGAAGCTTTCTTT. Amino acids: CASSQEQGPVNTEAFF. V and J are TRBV3-1 and TRBJ1-1, with 7 nucleotides matching TRBD1. Unmatched junction bases numbered 4, after V lost 0 bases and J lost 0 bases. CDR1 LGHDT and CDR2 YNNKEL come from the germline V gene (reference sequence). The CDR3 runs to 16 residues.

Comments on this clonotype: The germline gene is not matched at one end of the junction; a read error may be the cause. The rearrangement joins TRBV14 to TRBJ2-7; D uncertain. CDR3 length: 12 amino acids. Germline CDR1 is SGHDN and CDR2 is FVKESK. The CDR3 spells CASSQDRVRANF. CDR3 in DNA: TGTGCCAGCAGCCAAGATAGGGTTCGAGCTAACTTC.

The chain couples TRBV30 to TRBJ2-7; 9 nucleotides agree with TRBD2. Germline values: CDR1 GTSNPN, CDR2 SVGIG (reference sequence). The CDR3 totals 15 residues. V shed 3 bases and J 3 bases; nucleotides not matched to a gene: 9. The CDR3 here is CAWSHSGSRGYEQYF. The CDR3 nucleotides are TGTGCCTGGAGCCATAGCGGGAGTAGGGGCTACGAGCAGTACTTC.

V is TRBV27 and J is TRBJ1-6; 11 positions match TRBD1. Germline V gives CDR1 MNHEY, CDR2 SMNVEV (reference sequence). CDR3 length equals 13 residues. Trimming took 11 bases from V and 7 from J; bases not matched to a gene: 4. CDR3 DNA: TGTGCCTGCCGGACAGGGGGCAATTCACCCCTCCACTTT. Its translation: CACRTGGNSPLHF.

The rearrangement uses TRBV12-3 or TRBV12-4 and TRBJ2-5; 7 nucleotides match TRBD2. V lost 6 bases and J lost 6; bases outside the gene matches: 13. This CDR3 is 15 amino acids long. Here the CDR3 DNA reads TGTGCCAGCAGCCGTTCTGGTGCGGGAGTGAAGACCCAGTACTTC. Its translation: CASSRSGAGVKTQYF.

The rearrangement links TRBV11-2 to TRBJ2-1; D is perhaps TRBD1 or TRBD2 (6 bases each). Per the germline V gene, CDR1 is SGHAT and CDR2 is FQNNGV. The CDR3 length is 16 residues. Trimming took 4 bases from V and 6 from J, leaving 19 bases between them. The CDR3 is CASSSWRGVEGNEQFF. The CDR3 DNA reads as TGTGCCAGCAGCTCATGGAGGGGGGTTGAGGGCAATGAGCAGTTCTTC. Full variable domain (missing parts from reference TRBV11-2 and TRBJ2-1): EAGVAQSPRYKIIEKRQSVAFWCNPISGHATLYWYQQILGQGPKLLIQFQNNGVVDDSQLPKDRFSAERLKGVDSTLKIQPAKLEDSAVYLCASSSWRGVEGNEQFFGPGTRLTVL.

CDR3 region: CASSLPPSQGLQYNEQFF. DNA of the CDR3: TGTGCCAGCAGTTTACCGCCGTCCCAGGGGCTCCAATACAATGAGCAGTTCTTC. The chain recombines TRBV28 with TRBJ2-1, with a weak D call TRBD1 (6 bases). Trimming removed 2 bases at V and 4 bases at J, with 21 bases between. CDR1 is MDHEN and CDR2 is SYDVKM in the germline V gene. This CDR3 region has 18 residues.

This sequence joins TRBV5-1 and TRBJ2-7, with 10 positions matching TRBD1. Germline V gene data show CDR1 as SGHRS and CDR2 as YFSETQ. The CDR3 loop spans 15 amino acids. The trim removed 4 bases at V and 2 bases at J, leaving 6 bases unmatched. CDR3: CASSTGQGKTYEQYF. DNA of the CDR3: TGCGCCAGCAGCACGGGACAGGGGAAGACCTACGAGCAGTACTTC.

The sample holds a few counts of this clonotype. The chain has TRBV5-4 and TRBJ2-5; 11 nucleotides align to TRBD2. Trimming removed 0 bases from V and 1 base from J; junction bases left unmatched: 5. CDR3 size: 17 residues. Germline V gene lookup returns CDR1 SGHNT and CDR2 YYREEE (reference sequence). The CDR3 bases are TGTGCCAGCAGCTTGGGGACTAGCGGGCGCCGCCAAGAGACCCAGTACTTC. This encodes CASSLGTSGRRQETQYF.

There are a few counts of this clonotype. The chain combines TRBV25-1 with TRBJ1-6; D is undetermined. V was pared by 0 bases and J by 7 bases, with 10 bases between. The CDR3 extends over 15 amino acids. Germline loops: CDR1 MGHDK, CDR2 SYGVNS. The CDR3 DNA follows: TGTGCCAGCAGTGAATATACAGATCGGAATTCACCCCTCCACTTT. Its translation: CASSEYTDRNSPLHF.

The rearrangement links TRBV7-9 to TRBJ2-7, with 7 bases lining up with TRBD1. The CDR3 sequence is 15 residues long. V lost 1 base, J lost 1 base, and 4 bases stayed unmatched. Germline CDR1 SEHNR, CDR2 FQNEAQ (reference sequence). The CDR3 sequence is CASSLVRGKSYEQYF. DNA for the CDR3: TGTGCCAGCAGCTTAGTCAGGGGGAAGTCCTACGAGCAGTACTTC.

This clonotype appeared a few times. The J gene is TRBJ2-6, the V gene TRBV2, with D possibly matching TRBD1 (6 bases). There are 14 residues in the CDR3. Per germline, CDR1 SNHLY and CDR2 FYNNEI. Trimming shortened V by 9 bases and J by 4 bases, and 13 bases separated the two germline ends. CDR3 in DNA: TGTGCCAGAAGTACAGGGTCGGGGGCCAACGTCCTGACTTTC. Translation: CARSTGSGANVLTF.

The V and J genes are TRBV20-1 and TRBJ2-7; 9 bases match TRBD2. This CDR3 contains 15 residues. The germline CDR1 and CDR2 sequences are DFQATT and SNEGSKA (reference sequence). Unmatched junction bases numbered 9, after V lost 0 bases and J lost 6 bases. The DNA of the CDR3 is TGCAGTGCTAGAGATCCTAGCGGGACGGGGCTCGAGCAGTACTTC. This gives the protein CSARDPSGTGLEQYF.

The CDR3 nucleotides are TGTGCCAGCAGCGTCCCCGGGACTAGCGGGTATGGATCCTACAATGAGCAGTTCTTC. Protein sequence: CASSVPGTSGYGSYNEQFF. V gene TRBV9 combines with J gene TRBJ2-1, with 12 bases fitting TRBD2. The V gene end was trimmed by 2 bases and the J gene end by 1 base; junction bases not matched to a gene: 10. Germline V lookup: CDR1 SGDLS, CDR2 YYNGEE. This CDR3 is built from 19 residues.

This clonotype was observed a handful of times. The J gene is TRBJ2-1, the V gene TRBV5-1, with 7 bases matching TRBD1. Losses at the gene ends were 0 bases for V and 6 bases for J; bases not matched to a gene: 3. The CDR3 is 14 residues long. Germline V gene data show CDR1 as SGHRS and CDR2 as YFSETQ. CDR3 protein: CASSLVTGLNEQFF. CDR3 DNA: TGCGCCAGCAGCTTGGTGACAGGGCTCAATGAGCAGTTCTTC.

This clonotype has a handful of counts. A read error may account for a junction end that differs from germline. This chain links TRBV12-3 or TRBV12-4 with TRBJ1-1; perhaps TRBD1 as D (5 bases). The CDR3 is 11 residues long. The CDR3 DNA sequence: TGTGCCAGCAGTTCGGGCCGGGACCCATATTTT. The encoded protein is CASSSGRDPYF.

This clonotype was seen a few times. This rearrangement joins TRBV20-1 to TRBJ2-1; the D gene is possibly TRBD2 (5 bases). Trimming stripped 8 bases from V and 5 bases from J, with 13 bases between. Germline V lookup: CDR1 DFQATT, CDR2 SNEGSKA (reference sequence). The CDR3 extends over 12 amino acids. The CDR3 DNA is TGCAGTTTAAAAAGCGGCCACAATGAGCAGTTCTTC. The encoded protein is CSLKSGHNEQFF.

The chain links TRBV20-1 to TRBJ2-5; the match to TRBD2 covers 12 bases. The CDR3 loop spans 14 amino acids. Germline values: CDR1 DFQATT, CDR2 SNEGSKA (reference sequence). Trimming at V came to 1 base and at J to 5 bases, leaving 2 bases not matched to a gene. CDR3 region: CSARGLAGVETQYF. CDR3 coding DNA: TGCAGTGCTAGAGGACTAGCGGGAGTTGAGACCCAGTACTTC.

The chain is built from TRBV20-1 and TRBJ2-3, with 13 bases matching TRBD2. V was pared by 4 bases and J by 3 bases, with 4 bases of the junction left unmatched. The CDR3 loop spans 15 amino acids. Germline CDR1 is DFQATT and CDR2 is SNEGSKA (reference sequence). As DNA, the CDR3 is TGCAGTGCTATACCGGGACTAGCGGGAACAGATACGCAGTATTTT. Protein sequence: CSAIPGLAGTDTQYF.

This chain joins TRBV10-3 and TRBJ2-1; 13 nucleotides match TRBD2. The CDR3 is made up of 16 amino acids. Per germline, CDR1 ENHRY and CDR2 SYGVKD. The V and J ends lost 10 bases and 4 bases, in that order; junction bases with no gene match: 10. The CDR3 protein is CATQRGLAGKYNEQFF. For the CDR3, the DNA is TGTGCCACCCAACGGGGACTAGCGGGAAAATACAATGAGCAGTTCTTC.

A few counts support this clonotype. The V gene is TRBV2, the J gene TRBJ2-7; TRBD1 is a possible D gene (6 bases). This CDR3 comprises 14 residues. With 8 bases removed from V and 3 bases from J, the gap between germline ends came to 17 bases. Germline loops: CDR1 SNHLY, CDR2 FYNNEI. The CDR3: CASLRDTIFYEQYF. DNA of the CDR3: TGTGCCAGCTTAAGGGACACCATCTTCTACGAGCAGTACTTC.

The rearrangement joins TRBV10-3 to TRBJ2-2; D gene ambiguous. Germline CDR1 ENHRY, CDR2 SYGVKD. V was cut by 2 bases and J by 2 bases, with 9 bases left in between. The CDR3 is 15 residues long. The CDR3 spells CAISEQAANTGELFF. The DNA for the CDR3 is TGTGCCATCAGTGAGCAGGCAGCCAACACCGGGGAGCTGTTTTTT.